This paragraph covers one TCR beta chain sequence. Its antigen is as yet unknown. The CDR3 is made up of 14 amino acids. Trimming took 5 bases from V and 3 from J; bases not matched to a gene: 4. Germline CDR1 is SGHAT and CDR2 is FQNNGV. The data were obtained in a study of T cell responses to AZD1222 COVID-19 vaccine. Findings and caveats of the study: Clonal diversity was possibly underestimated; the donors were predominantly white British and more often female.

Clones were read by immunoSEQ multiplex PCR, and TCRdb kept only the in-frame ones, dropping some. This table holds about 120,000 clones, 92% found once. The sequence was obtained from an adult in good health. The chain recombines TRBV11-2 with TRBJ1-5, with 7 positions matching TRBD1. The sequences come from peripheral blood, collected on day 0 of AZD1222 vaccination. This CDR3 reads CASSLDRYNQPQHF. The CDR3 bases are TGTGCCAGCAGCCTGGACAGGTACAATCAGCCCCAGCATTTT.